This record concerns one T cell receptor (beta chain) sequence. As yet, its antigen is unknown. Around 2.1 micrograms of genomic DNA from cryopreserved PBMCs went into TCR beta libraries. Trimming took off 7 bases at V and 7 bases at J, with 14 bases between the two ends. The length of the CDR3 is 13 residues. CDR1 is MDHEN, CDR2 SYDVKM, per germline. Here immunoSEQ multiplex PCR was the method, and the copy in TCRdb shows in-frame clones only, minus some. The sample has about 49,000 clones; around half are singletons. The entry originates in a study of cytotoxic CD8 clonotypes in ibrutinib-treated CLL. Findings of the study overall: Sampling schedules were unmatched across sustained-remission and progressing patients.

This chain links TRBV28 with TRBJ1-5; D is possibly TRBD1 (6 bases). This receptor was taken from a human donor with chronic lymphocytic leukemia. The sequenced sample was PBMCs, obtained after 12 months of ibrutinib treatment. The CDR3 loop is CASTEGEAQPQHF. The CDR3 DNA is TGTGCCAGCACCGAGGGGGAGGCCCAGCCCCAGCATTTT.